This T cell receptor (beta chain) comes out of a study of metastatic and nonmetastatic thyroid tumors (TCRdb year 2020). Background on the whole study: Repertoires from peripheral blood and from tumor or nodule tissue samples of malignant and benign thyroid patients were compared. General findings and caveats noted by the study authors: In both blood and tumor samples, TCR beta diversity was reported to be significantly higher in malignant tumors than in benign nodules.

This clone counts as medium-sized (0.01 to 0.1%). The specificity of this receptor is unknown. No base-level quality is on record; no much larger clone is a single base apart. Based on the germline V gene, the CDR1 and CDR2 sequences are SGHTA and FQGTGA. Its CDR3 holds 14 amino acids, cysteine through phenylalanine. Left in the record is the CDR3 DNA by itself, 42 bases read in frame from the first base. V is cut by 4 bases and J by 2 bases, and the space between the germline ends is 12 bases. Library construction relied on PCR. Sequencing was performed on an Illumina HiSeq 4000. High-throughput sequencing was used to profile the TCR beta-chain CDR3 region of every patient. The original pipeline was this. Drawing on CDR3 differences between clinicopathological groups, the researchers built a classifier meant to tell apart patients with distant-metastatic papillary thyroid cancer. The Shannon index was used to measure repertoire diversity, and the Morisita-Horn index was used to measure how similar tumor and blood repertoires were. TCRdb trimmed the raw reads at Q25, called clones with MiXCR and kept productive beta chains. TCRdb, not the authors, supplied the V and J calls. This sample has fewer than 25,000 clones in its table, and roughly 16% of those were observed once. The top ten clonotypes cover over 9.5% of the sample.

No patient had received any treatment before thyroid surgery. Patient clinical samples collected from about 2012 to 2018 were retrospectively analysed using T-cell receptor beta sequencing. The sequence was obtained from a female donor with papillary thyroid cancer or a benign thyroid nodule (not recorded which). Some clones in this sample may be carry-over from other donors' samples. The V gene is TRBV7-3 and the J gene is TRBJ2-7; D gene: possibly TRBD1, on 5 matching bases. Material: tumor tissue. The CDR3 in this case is CASSSDSGPYEQYF. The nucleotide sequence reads TGTGCCAGCAGCTCTGACAGTGGCCCCTACGAGCAGTACTTC.